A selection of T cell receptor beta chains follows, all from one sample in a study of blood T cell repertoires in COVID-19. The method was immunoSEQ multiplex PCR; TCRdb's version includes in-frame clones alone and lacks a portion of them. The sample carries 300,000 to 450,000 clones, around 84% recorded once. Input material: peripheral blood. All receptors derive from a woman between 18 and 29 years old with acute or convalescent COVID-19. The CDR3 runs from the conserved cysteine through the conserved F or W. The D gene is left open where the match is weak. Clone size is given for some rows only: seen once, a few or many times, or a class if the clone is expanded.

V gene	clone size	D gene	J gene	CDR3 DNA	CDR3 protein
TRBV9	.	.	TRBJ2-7	TGTGCCAGCAGCCCAGAGGGCCAGGCAGATGAGCAGTACTTC	CASSPEGQADEQYF
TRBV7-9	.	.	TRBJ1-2	TGTGCCAGCGGCAAGGCTAGCTATGGCTACACCTTC	CASGKASYGYTF
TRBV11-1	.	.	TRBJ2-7	TGTGCCAGCAGCCCCTCGAGGTTCGAGCAGTACTTC	CASSPSRFEQYF
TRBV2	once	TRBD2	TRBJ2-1	TGTGCCAGTGGGAAAACAGGACTAGCGATCGAGCAGTTCTTC	CASGKTGLAIEQFF
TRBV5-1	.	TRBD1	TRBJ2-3	TGCGCCAGCAGCTTGGTATGGCAGGGGGCAGATACGCAGTATTTT	CASSLVWQGADTQYF
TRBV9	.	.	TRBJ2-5	TGTGCCAGCACCTTTTCCCCTACCCCCGGGGAGACCCAGTACTTC	CASTFSPTPGETQYF
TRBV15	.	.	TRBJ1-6	TGTGCCACCAGCACTAGCCCAGGTGTGTCACCCCTCCACTTT	CATSTSPGVSPLHF
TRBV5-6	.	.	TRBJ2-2	TGTGCCAGCAGCTTGTACGGGGGAAACACCGGGGAGCTGTTTTTT	CASSLYGGNTGELFF
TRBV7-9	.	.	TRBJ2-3	TGTGCCAGCAGCTCAACAAGCGGGCGCCCGACTAGCACAGATACGCAGTATTTT	CASSSTSGRPTSTDTQYF
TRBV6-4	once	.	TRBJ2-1	TGTGCCAGCAGTAGACAGGCACTGGGTTCGGATGAGCAGTTCTTC	CASSRQALGSDEQFF
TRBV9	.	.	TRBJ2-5	TGTGCCAGCAGCGGGGTGGCAGGCGAGACCCAGTACTTC	CASSGVAGETQYF
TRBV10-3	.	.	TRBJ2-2	TGTGCCATCAGTGAGTCTTCCAGGGTTAGAACCGGGGAGCTGTTTTTT	CAISESSRVRTGELFF
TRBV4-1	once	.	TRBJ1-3	TGCGCCAGCAGCCATACCCCTCCAGGAGGAAACACCATATATTTT	CASSHTPPGGNTIYF
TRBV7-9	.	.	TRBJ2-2	TGTGCCAGCAGCCTACGGGCCCGGGAAGGAGGGGAGCTGTTTTTT	CASSLRAREGGELFF
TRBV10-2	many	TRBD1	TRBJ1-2	TGCGCCAGCAGTGAGTTGGGTTTAACCGGGACAGGGTCGGCCTATGGCTACACCTTC	CASSELGLTGTGSAYGYTF
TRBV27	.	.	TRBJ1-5	TGTGCCAGCAGTTTGTCAGACAATCAGCCCCAGCATTTT	CASSLSDNQPQHF
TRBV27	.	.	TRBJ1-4	TGTGCCAGCAGTTTATATGGCGGGGGCGAAAAACTGTTTTTT	CASSLYGGGEKLFF
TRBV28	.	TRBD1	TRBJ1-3	TGTGCCAGCAGTTTATCAGGGGGTCGGAACACCATATATTTT	CASSLSGGRNTIYF
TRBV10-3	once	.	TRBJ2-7	TGTGCCATCAGTGAGCCTTCCCATTACGGGACAACGGCCTCCTACGAGCAGTACTTC	CAISEPSHYGTTASYEQYF
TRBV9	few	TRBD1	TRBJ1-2	TGTGCCAGCAGCGTCGACAGGGCAGAGGACTATGGCTACACCTTC	CASSVDRAEDYGYTF
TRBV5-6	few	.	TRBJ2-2	TGTGCCAGCAGCTACTATTTGAAGACGAACACCGGGGAGCTGTTTTTT	CASSYYLKTNTGELFF
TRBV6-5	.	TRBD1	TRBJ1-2	TGTGCCAGCAGGGGGACAGGGGAGGCCTATGGCTACACCTTC	CASRGTGEAYGYTF
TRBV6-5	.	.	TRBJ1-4	TGTGCCAGCAGTTCCCTTCGGAATGAAAAACTGTTTTTT	CASSSLRNEKLFF
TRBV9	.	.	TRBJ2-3	TGTGCCAGCAGCTCATCCGGGAGACAAGGAGATACGCAGTATTTT	CASSSSGRQGDTQYF
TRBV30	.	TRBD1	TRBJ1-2	TGTGCCTGGAGAGGGACAGGGGTAGAGGGCTACACCTTC	CAWRGTGVEGYTF
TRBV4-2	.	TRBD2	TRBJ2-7	TGTGCCAGCAGCCAGGGACTAGCGGGAGAATCCGAGCAGTACTTC	CASSQGLAGESEQYF
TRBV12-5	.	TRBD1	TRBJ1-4	TGTGCTAGTGGTTTGGTCCTAACAGGGGCCGCCTTAAATGAAAAACTGTTTTTT	CASGLVLTGAALNEKLFF
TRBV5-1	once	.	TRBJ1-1	TGCGCCAGCAACATTTATTCCGGACAGATCACTGAAGCTTTCTTT	CASNIYSGQITEAFF
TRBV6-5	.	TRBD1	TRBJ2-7	TGTGCCAGCAGCCTCCGGGACAGGGCCTACGAGCAGTACTTC	CASSLRDRAYEQYF
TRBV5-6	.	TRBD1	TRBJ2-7	TGTGCCAGCAGCTTGGTTAGGGGGCCGAGGGAGCAGTACTTC	CASSLVRGPREQYF
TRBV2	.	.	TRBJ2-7	TGTGCCAGCAAAATGGGCCGTTCCTACGAGCAGTACTTC	CASKMGRSYEQYF
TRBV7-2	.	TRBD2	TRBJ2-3	TGTGCCAGCAGCTTCTATAGCGGGAGGAGGGATACGCAGTATTTT	CASSFYSGRRDTQYF
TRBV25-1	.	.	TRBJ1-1	TGTGCCAGCAGTGTCTGGTCCGCCGTTAGTGCTTTCTTT	CASSVWSAVSAFF
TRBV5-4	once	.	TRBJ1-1	TGTGCCAGCAGCTTCACGAGCATGAACACTGAAGCTTTCTTT	CASSFTSMNTEAFF
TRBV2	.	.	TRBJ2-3	TGTGCCAGCGGTAGGGAGGGGGGGACAGATACGCAGTATTTT	CASGREGGTDTQYF
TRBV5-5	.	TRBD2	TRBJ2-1	TGTGCCACGGGACTAGTAAGTTTGGGTGAGCAGTTCTTC	CATGLVSLGEQFF
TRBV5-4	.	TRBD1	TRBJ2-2	TGTGCCAGCAGGGAGAGACAGGGCGCGAACACCGGGGAGCTGTTTTTT	CASRERQGANTGELFF
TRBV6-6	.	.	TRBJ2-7	TGTGCCAGCAGTTACGTCCAGGGCTACGAGCAGTACTTC	CASSYVQGYEQYF
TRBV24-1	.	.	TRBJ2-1	TGTGCCACCAGTGATTTGTACCCTGGGGCATACAATGAGCAGTTCTTC	CATSDLYPGAYNEQFF
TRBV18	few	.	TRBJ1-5	TGTGCCAGCTCCCAGGACAAGGGTTTGTCCCAGCATTTT	CASSQDKGLSQHF
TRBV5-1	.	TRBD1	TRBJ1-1	TGCGCCAGCAGCCGACAGGGTGCGGGGTCCATGAACACTGAAGCTTTCTTT	CASSRQGAGSMNTEAFF